This T cell receptor (beta chain) emerged from a study of Graves' ophthalmopathy and Graves' hyperthyroidism (dated by TCRdb to the late 2010s). Looking at the study overall: Hyperthyroidism was defined as stable when no progression to ophthalmopathy occurred within 18 months of follow-up. A discovery set of 100 patients (43 ophthalmopathy, 57 stable hyperthyroidism) was enrolled to explore V-J signatures distinguishing ophthalmopathy from hyperthyroidism. In total, approximately 130 blood samples were TCR-sequenced: 43 ophthalmopathy, 80 or so hyperthyroidism and some 17 hyperthyroidism-to-ophthalmopathy patients. The study used signatures of the TCR beta repertoire to tell Graves' ophthalmopathy apart from Graves' hyperthyroidism and to predict which patients would progress to ophthalmopathy. For independent validation, a separate cohort was made up of roughly 19 hyperthyroidism patients plus 17 patients who later progressed from hyperthyroidism to ophthalmopathy. Once sampling was done, hyperthyroidism patients were given methimazole at a starting dose of 30 mg daily, while ophthalmopathy patients were given high-dose intravenous methylprednisolone. T-cell repertoires of thyroid tissue and blood were compared in over five hyperthyroidism patients.

Patients with hyperthyroidism were aged 18 to 65 years, had been newly diagnosed, and had a disease duration of less than 2 months. Anyone with other autoimmune diseases, uncontrolled infections, pregnancy or lactation was excluded from the study. Clinical symptoms, serum thyroxine, TRAb, thyroid ultrasound and orbital computed tomography were used for diagnosis. Trizol reagent was used to extract the total RNA, and its quality was then checked on an Agilent 2100 Bioanalyzer. The paper as a whole reports these results and caveats: In validation, the model predicted ophthalmopathy progression with about 70% sensitivity and 72.22% specificity; some twelve predicted patients were CT-confirmed with GO in a median of around 6 months. In cross-validation, the 13-signature model distinguished ophthalmopathy from stable hyperthyroidism with about 88% sensitivity and about 81% specificity, and in the test set the corresponding values were roughly 80% and 75%. Most of the expanded thyroid clonotypes with a frequency above 0.001 were also detected in blood, and it was suggested that the thyroid immune response may be reflected by blood repertoires. Sample size was not predetermined statistically, and investigators were not blinded to group allocation.

Cut back by 2 bases and 4 bases, the V and J ends lie 11 bases apart. In the germline V gene, CDR1 corresponds to MDHEN and CDR2 to SYDVKM. The CDR3 goes from the cysteine to the phenylalanine over 14 residues. Here the CDR3 DNA is all that survives: 42 bases in frame from base 1. About this clonotype: Its antigen target is currently unknown. Base-call qualities are not available, and no considerably larger clone is one nucleotide away.

For repertoire sequencing, the TCR beta CDR3 regions were amplified from RNA transcripts. The first round of RT-PCR was done with HTBI primers and the Qiagen OneStep RT-PCR kit, and was followed by a second round of multiplex PCR, then size selection and purification. Sequencing of the libraries was carried out on an Illumina HiSeq2000 in paired-end mode with 100 bp reads. Turning to the authors' computational methods: SOAPnuke was used for read processing, and reads with adapters, uncalled bases, a mean Phred below 15, or no exact constant-primer or identifier match were discarded. High-quality paired reads were merged with COPE v1.2.5. Each unique nucleotide sequence was treated as a clonotype, and MiTCR v1.1 was used to align the clonotypes to the IMGT TRB V, D and J references. The analysis was limited to V-J combinations with a frequency above 0.0001, which together covered around 99% of the repertoires. For each V-J combination, a TCR clonal expansion and chaos score was defined as the ratio of F50 clonal expansion to chaos observed in the TCRdist matrix. Features were reduced by Welch's t-statistics and random forest to roughly 14 V-J combinations, which fed a naive Bayes classifier. Thyroid-blood repertoire similarity was quantified with the Morisita-Horn index. Through fastp at Q25 and MiXCR, TCRdb rebuilt clones from the public reads, retaining in-frame beta chains. All rows with the same CDR3 protein become a single entry with the most common DNA and genes. TCRdb, not the authors, supplied the V and J calls. The sample yields roughly 1.1 million distinct CDR3 sequences; about two fifths were counted once. The ten largest clones represent around 10% of the sample.

The chain was built from TRBV28 and TRBJ1-2, and the D gene may be TRBD1, 6 bases matching. Sequenced material: peripheral blood or thyroid tissue (not recorded which). This receptor was obtained from an adult man with Graves' hyperthyroidism. The CDR3 region: CASSLGQSPYGYTF. The nucleotide sequence reads TGTGCCAGCAGTTTAGGACAGTCTCCCTATGGCTACACCTTC.